This entry concerns a single TCR beta chain. The germline V gene encodes CDR1 GTSNPN and CDR2 SVGIG (reference sequence). After removal of 3 bases from V and 1 base from J, the junction contained 0 bases not matched to a gene. The CDR3 is made up of 14 amino acids. Profiling relied on immunoSEQ multiplex PCR, and the TCRdb table lists in-frame clones only, not all of them. The table records under 35,000 clones, 85% to 95% of them present only once. The sample originates from a study of technical replicates of blood from several donors. The TCR comes from a human donor in good health. Some clones in this sample may be carry-over from other donors' samples. The chain links TRBV30 to TRBJ1-6; 7 bases map to TRBD1. The sequenced sample consisted of PBMCs. The CDR3 region has the DNA TGTGCCTGGAGGACAGGGTCCTATAATTCACCCCTCCACTTT. The encoded protein is CAWRTGSYNSPLHF.